This T cell receptor (beta chain) was identified in a study of CD8 T cells in Susac syndrome. Random hexamers were used to reverse transcribe the RNA input (about 0.5 to 1 ug). TCRdb redid the calling of the immunoSEQ multiplex PCR reads with MiXCR, one entry per CDR3 protein. Among about 430,000 distinct CDR3 sequences, around 83% were seen once, and the ten largest hold more than 0.09%. Deletions cut 7 bases from V and 6 bases from J, with 12 bases between. The CDR3 totals 12 residues. Germline lookup yields CDR1 SEHNR and CDR2 FQNEAQ (reference sequence). This clonotype appeared once. The sample consisted of CD8+ T cells from PBMCs. V usage is TRBV7-9 and J usage is TRBJ1-1; TRBD1 is a possible D gene (5 bases). The receptor comes from a human donor with multiple sclerosis. The CDR3 loop is CASTRGTAEAFF. CDR3 sequence (DNA): TGTGCCAGCACTCGGGGGACCGCTGAAGCTTTCTTT. Using reference TRBV7-9 and TRBJ1-1 for the parts outside the CDR3, the full variable domain is DTGVSQNPRHKITKRGQNVTFRCDPISEHNRLYWYRQTLGQGPEFLTYFQNEAQLEKSRLLSDRFSAERPKGSFSTLEIQRTEQGDSAMYLCASTRGTAEAFFGQGTRLTVV.